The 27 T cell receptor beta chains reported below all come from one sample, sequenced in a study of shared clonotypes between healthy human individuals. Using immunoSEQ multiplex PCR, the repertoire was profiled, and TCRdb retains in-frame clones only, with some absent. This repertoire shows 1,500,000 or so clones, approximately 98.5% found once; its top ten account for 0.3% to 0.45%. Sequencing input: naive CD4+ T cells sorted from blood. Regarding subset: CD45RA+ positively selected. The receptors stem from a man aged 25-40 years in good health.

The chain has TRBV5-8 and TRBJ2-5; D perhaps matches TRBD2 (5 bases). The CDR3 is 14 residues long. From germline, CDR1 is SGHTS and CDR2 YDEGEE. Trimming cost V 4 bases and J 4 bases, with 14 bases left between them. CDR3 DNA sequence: TGTGCCAGCAGCATGGTAGATCGGGGAGAGACCCAGTACTTC. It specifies CASSMVDRGETQYF.

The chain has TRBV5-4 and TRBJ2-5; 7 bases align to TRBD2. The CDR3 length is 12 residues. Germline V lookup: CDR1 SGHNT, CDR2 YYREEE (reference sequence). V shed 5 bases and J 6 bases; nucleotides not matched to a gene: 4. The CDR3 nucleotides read TGTGCCAGCAGTGGGGGGGAAAAGACCCAGTACTTC. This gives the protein CASSGGEKTQYF.

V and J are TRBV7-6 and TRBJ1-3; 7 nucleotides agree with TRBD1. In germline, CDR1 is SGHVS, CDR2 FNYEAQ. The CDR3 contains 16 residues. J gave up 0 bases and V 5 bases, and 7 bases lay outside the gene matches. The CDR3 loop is CASSAGQKVSGNTIYF. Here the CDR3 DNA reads TGTGCCAGCAGCGCGGGACAGAAGGTCTCTGGAAACACCATATATTTT.

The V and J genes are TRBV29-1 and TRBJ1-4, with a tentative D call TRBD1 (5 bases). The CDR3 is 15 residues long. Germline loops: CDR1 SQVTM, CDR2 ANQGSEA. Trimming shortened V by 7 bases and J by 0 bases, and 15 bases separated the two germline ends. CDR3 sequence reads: CSARRDPTTNEKLFF. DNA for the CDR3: TGCAGCGCACGCCGGGACCCAACAACTAATGAAAAACTGTTTTTT.

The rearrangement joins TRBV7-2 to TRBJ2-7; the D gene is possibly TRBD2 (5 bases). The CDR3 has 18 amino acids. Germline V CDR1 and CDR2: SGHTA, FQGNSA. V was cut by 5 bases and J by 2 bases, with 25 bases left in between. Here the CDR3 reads CASSLPPFGGEETYEQYF. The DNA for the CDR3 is TGTGCCAGCAGCCTCCCCCCATTTGGAGGAGAGGAGACCTACGAGCAGTACTTC.

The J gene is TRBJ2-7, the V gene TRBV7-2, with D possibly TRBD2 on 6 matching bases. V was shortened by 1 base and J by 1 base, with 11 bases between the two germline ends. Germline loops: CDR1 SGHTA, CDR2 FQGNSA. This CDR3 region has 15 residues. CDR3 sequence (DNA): TGTGCCAGCAGCTTAGTCTCGGGGAGGTCCTACGAGCAGTACTTC. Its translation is CASSLVSGRSYEQYF.

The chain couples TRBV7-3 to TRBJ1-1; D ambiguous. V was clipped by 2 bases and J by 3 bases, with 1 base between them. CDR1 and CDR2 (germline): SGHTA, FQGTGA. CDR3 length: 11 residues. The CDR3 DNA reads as TGTGCCAGCAGCTTATACACTGAAGCTTTCTTT. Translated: CASSLYTEAFF. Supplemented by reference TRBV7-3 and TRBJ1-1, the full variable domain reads GAGVSQTPSNKVTEKGKYVELRCDPISGHTALYWYRQSLGQGPEFLIYFQGTGAADDSGLPNDRFFAVRPEGSVSTLKIQRTERGDSAVYLCASSLYTEAFFGQGTRLTVV.

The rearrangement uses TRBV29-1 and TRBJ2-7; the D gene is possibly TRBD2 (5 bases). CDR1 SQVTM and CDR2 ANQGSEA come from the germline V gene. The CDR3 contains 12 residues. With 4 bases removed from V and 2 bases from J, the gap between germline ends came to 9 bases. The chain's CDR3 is CSVAPGAYEQYF. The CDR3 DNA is TGCAGCGTTGCTCCCGGGGCCTACGAGCAGTACTTC.

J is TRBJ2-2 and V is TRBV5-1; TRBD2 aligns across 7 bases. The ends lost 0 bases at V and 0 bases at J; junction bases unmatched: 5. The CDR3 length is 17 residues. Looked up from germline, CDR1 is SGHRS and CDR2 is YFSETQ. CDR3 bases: TGCGCCAGCAGCTTGGTTGGCGGGGGTCCGAACACCGGGGAGCTGTTTTTT. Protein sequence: CASSLVGGGPNTGELFF.

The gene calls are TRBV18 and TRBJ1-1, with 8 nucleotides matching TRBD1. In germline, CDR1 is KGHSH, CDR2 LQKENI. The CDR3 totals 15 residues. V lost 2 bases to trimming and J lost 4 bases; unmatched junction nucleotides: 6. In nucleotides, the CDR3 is TGTGCCAGCTCACCAAGGGACAGGTTTAGCACTGAAGCTTTCTTT. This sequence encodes CASSPRDRFSTEAFF.

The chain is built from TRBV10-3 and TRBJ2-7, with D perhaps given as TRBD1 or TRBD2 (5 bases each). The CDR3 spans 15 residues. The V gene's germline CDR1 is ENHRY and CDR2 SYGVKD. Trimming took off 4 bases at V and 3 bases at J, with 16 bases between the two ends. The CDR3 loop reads CAISGDGISGYEQYF. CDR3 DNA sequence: TGTGCCATCAGTGGGGACGGAATTTCGGGCTACGAGCAGTACTTC.

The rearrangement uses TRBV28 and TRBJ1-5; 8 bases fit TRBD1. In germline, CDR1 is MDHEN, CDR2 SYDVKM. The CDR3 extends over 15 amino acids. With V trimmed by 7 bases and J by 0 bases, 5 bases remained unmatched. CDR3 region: CASNGQGHSNQPQHF. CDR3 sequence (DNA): TGTGCCAGCAACGGACAGGGCCATAGCAATCAGCCCCAGCATTTT.

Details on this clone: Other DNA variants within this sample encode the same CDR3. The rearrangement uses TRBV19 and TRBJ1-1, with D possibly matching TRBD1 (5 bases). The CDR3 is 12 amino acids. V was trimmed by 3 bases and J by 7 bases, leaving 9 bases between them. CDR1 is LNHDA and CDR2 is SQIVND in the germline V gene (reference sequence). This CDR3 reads CASSIGGGEAFF. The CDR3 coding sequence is TGTGCCAGTAGTATCGGGGGTGGTGAAGCTTTCTTT.

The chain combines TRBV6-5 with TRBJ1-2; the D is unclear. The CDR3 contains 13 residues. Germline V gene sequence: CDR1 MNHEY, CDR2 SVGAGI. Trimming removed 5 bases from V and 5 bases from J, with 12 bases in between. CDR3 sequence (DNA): TGTGCCAGCAGTAGTGGACTCCGGTATGGCTACACCTTC. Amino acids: CASSSGLRYGYTF.

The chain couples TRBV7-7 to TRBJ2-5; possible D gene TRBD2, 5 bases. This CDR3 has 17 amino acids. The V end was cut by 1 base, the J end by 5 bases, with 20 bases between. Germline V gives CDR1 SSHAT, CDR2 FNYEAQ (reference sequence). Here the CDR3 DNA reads TGTGCCAGCAGCTTAGGATTGGGTGGGAGCATTGGGGAGACCCAGTACTTC. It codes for CASSLGLGGSIGETQYF.

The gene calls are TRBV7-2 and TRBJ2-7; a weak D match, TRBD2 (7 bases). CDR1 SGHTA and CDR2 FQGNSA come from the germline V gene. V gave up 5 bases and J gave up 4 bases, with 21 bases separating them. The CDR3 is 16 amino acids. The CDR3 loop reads CASSHRGGGLLYEQYF. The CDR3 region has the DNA TGTGCCAGCAGCCATAGGGGGGGAGGGCTCCTATACGAGCAGTACTTC.

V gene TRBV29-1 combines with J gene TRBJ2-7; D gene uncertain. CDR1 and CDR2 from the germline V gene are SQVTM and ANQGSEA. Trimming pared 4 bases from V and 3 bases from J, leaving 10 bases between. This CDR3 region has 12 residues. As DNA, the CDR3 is TGCAGCGTTGCTCCAAACATCTACGAGCAGTACTTC. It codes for CSVAPNIYEQYF.

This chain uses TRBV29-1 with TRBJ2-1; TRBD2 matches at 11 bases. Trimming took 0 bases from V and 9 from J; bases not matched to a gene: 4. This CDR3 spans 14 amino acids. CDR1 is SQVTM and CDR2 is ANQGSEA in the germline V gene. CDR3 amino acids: CSVEELAGVGEQFF. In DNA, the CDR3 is TGCAGCGTTGAAGAACTAGCGGGAGTGGGTGAGCAGTTCTTC.

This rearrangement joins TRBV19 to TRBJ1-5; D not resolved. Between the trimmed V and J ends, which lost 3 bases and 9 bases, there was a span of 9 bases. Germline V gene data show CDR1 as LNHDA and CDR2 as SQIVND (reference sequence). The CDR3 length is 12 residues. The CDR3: CASSIVSMPQHF. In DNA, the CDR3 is TGTGCCAGTAGTATTGTTAGTATGCCCCAGCATTTT.

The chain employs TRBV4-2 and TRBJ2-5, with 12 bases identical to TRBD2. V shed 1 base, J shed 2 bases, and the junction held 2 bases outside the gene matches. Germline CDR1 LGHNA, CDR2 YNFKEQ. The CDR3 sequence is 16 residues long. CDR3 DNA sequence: TGTGCCAGCAGCCAAGGGGGGACTAGCGGGCAAGAGACCCAGTACTTC. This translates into CASSQGGTSGQETQYF.

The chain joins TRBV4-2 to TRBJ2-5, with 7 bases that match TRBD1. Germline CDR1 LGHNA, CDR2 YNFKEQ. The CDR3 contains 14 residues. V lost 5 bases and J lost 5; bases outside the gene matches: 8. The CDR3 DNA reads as TGTGCCAGCAGCGTTCGGGACAGAGGCGAGACCCAGTACTTC. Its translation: CASSVRDRGETQYF.

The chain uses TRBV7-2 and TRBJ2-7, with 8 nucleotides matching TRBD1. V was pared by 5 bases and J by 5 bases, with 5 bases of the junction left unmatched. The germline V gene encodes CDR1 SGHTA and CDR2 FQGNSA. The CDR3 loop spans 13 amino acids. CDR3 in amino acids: CASSHRTGNEQYF. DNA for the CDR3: TGTGCCAGCAGCCACCGGACAGGGAACGAGCAGTACTTC.

The CDR3 nucleotides are TGTGCCAGCAGCAAAAATCCGCGGACAGGGGGCTACGAGCAGTACTTC. Its translation is CASSKNPRTGGYEQYF. V is TRBV21-1 and J is TRBJ2-7; TRBD1 is the table's D call, not checked against the DNA. TRBV21-1 is a documented pseudogene. This CDR3 is built from 16 residues.

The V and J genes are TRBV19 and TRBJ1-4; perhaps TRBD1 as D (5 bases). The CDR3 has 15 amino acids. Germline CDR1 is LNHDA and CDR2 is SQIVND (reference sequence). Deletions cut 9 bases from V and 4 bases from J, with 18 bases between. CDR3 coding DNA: TGTGCCAGCAAGTGGGACGCAGGGATTAATGAAAAACTGTTTTTT. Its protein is CASKWDAGINEKLFF.

In nucleotides, the CDR3 is TGTGCCAGCAGCTTAGGACAGATTAACTATGGCTACACCTTC. Translation gives CASSLGQINYGYTF. V is TRBV13 and J is TRBJ1-2; D remains ambiguous. The germline CDR1 and CDR2 sequences are PRHDT and FYEKMQ (reference sequence). CDR3 length: 14 residues. Trimming pared 0 bases from V and 1 base from J, leaving 6 bases between.

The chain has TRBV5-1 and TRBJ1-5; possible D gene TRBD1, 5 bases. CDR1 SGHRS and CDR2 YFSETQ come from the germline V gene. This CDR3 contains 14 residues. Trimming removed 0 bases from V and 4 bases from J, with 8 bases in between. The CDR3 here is CASSLDGANQPQHF. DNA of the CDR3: TGCGCCAGCAGCTTGGACGGGGCGAATCAGCCCCAGCATTTT.

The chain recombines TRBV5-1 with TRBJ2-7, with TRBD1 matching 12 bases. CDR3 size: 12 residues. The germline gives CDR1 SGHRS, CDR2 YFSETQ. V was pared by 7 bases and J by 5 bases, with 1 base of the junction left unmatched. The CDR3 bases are TGCGCCAGCGGGACAGGGGGCGACGAGCAGTACTTC. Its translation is CASGTGGDEQYF.